The next 6 T cell receptor beta chains were all read from a single sample in a study of T cells after yellow fever vaccination. TCRdb passed the 5' RACE reads through MiXCR, listing each CDR3 protein once. Among over 300,000 distinct CDR3 sequences listed, approximately 4% were seen once. The material sequenced was PBMCs, taken 5 days after the yellow fever booster vaccination. The origin of the receptors is a young man who received the YFV17D yellow fever vaccine.

There are many counts of this clonotype. The chain is built from TRBV5-1 and TRBJ2-7, with 12 bases fitting TRBD1. The CDR3 length is 16 residues. The V gene's germline CDR1 is SGHRS and CDR2 YFSETQ. J gave up 5 bases and V 0 bases, and 6 bases lay outside the gene matches. The DNA of the CDR3 is TGCGCCAGCAGCTTGGTGTCTGGGACAGGGGGCGACGAGCAGTACTTC. Its protein is CASSLVSGTGGDEQYF.

The table lists this clonotype with many counts. This rearrangement joins TRBV5-1 to TRBJ1-1; tentatively, D is TRBD1 (6 bases). The germline V gene encodes CDR1 SGHRS and CDR2 YFSETQ. Trimming shortened V by 5 bases and J by 6 bases, and 17 bases separated the two germline ends. The CDR3 spans 14 residues. In nucleotides, the CDR3 is TGCGCCAGCAGAGCCGAGACAGGCCTTTCTGAAGCTTTCTTT. Translating gives CASRAETGLSEAFF.

This clonotype was observed a few times. CDR3 residues: CASSQTTGAGVGELFF. DNA of the CDR3: TGCGCCAGCAGCCAAACTACAGGGGCCGGGGTCGGGGAGCTGTTTTTT. The gene calls are TRBV4-3 and TRBJ2-2, with 7 nucleotides matching TRBD1. The J segment lost 7 bases and the V segment lost 2 bases, leaving 10 bases of the junction unmatched. The CDR3 extends over 16 amino acids. From germline, CDR1 is LGHNA and CDR2 YSLEER.

There are many counts of this clonotype. The chain is built from TRBV7-2 and TRBJ2-5; maybe TRBD1 (6 bases). The CDR3 length is 13 residues. Germline V CDR1 and CDR2: SGHTA, FQGNSA. The V end was cut by 4 bases, the J end by 2 bases, with 8 bases between. The CDR3: CASSSDRQETQYF. CDR3 DNA: TGTGCCAGCAGCTCGGACAGACAAGAGACCCAGTACTTC.

The table lists this clonotype with a few counts. V and J are TRBV19 and TRBJ2-7; D may be TRBD1 (5 bases). Trimming stripped 3 bases from V and 3 bases from J, with 9 bases between. Germline loops: CDR1 LNHDA, CDR2 SQIVND (reference sequence). The CDR3 has 13 amino acids. DNA of the CDR3: TGTGCCAGTAGTATTGGGGCAGACTACGAGCAGTACGTC. It is translated as CASSIGADYEQYV.

This clonotype was observed a few times. The chain combines TRBV5-1 with TRBJ2-2; the D is unclear. The germline V and J ends were trimmed by 8 bases and 0 bases, with 11 bases remaining between them. CDR3 length equals 14 residues. CDR1 SGHRS and CDR2 YFSETQ come from the germline V gene. The CDR3 DNA is TGCGCCAGTCTGCTCGACGCGAACACCGGGGAGCTGTTTTTT. Its protein is CASLLDANTGELFF.